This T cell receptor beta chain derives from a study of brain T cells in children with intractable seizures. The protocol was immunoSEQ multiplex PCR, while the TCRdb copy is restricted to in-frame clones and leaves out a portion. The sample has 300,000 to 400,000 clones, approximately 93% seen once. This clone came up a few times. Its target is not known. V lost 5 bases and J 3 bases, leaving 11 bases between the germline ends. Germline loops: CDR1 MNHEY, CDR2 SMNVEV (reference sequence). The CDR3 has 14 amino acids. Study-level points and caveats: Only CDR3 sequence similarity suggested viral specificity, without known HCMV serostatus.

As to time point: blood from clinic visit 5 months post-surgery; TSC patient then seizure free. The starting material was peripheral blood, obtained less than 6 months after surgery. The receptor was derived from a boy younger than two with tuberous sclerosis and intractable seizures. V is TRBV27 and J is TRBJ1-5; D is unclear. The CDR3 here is CASSPGRYNQPQHF. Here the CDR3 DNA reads TGTGCCAGCAGTCCGGGCAGGTACAATCAGCCCCAGCATTTT.